This T cell receptor beta chain was observed in a study of T-cell memory formation after mild COVID-19. Study context: Largely, TCR clusters stayed within a single donor. Study-wide results and limits: Clones that contracted clustered mainly in CM and EM if CD4+ and in EMRA if CD8+.

Worth noting for this clonotype: Its specificity is not known.

TCRdb re-called the 5' RACE reads through MiXCR, storing one row per CDR3 protein. The sample lists roughly 110,000 distinct CDR3 sequences, about a sixth occurring once. V dropped 3 bases and J dropped 5; count of bases not matched to a gene: 8. This CDR3 spans 15 amino acids. Germline V gene data show CDR1 as MGHDK and CDR2 as SYGVNS. The chain carries TRBV25-1 and TRBJ2-7; 9 bases align to TRBD1. Input material: PBMCs or a T cell subset sorted from them (not recorded which). The clonotype originates from an adult woman who had mild COVID-19 (a few samples of this study predate the infection). Cell type and time point are not known. CDR3 region: CASSDLETGGNEQYF. The CDR3, as DNA: TGTGCCAGCAGTGATCTCGAGACAGGGGGAAACGAGCAGTACTTC.